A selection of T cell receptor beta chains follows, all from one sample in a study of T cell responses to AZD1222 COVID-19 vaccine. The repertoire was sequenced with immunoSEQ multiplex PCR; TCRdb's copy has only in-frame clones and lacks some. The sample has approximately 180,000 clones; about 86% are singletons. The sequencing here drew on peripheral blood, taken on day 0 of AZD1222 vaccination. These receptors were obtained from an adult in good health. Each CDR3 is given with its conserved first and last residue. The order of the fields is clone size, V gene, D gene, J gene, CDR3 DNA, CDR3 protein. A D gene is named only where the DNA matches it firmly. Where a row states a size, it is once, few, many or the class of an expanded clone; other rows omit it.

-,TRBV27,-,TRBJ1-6,TGTGCCAGCAGCCCTGATACGGGTTTCGGCTCCTATAATTCACCCCTCCACTTT,CASSPDTGFGSYNSPLHF
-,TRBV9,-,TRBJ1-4,TGTGCCAGCAGCGTAGGGCCGGACGTAAATGAAAAACTGTTTTTT,CASSVGPDVNEKLFF
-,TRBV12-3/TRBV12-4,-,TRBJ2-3,TGTGCCAGCACCGATCGGTCGGATACGCAGTATTTT,CASTDRSDTQYF
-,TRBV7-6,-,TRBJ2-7,TGTGCCAGCAGCTTAGGGATACAAGGGGACTACGAGCAGTACTTC,CASSLGIQGDYEQYF
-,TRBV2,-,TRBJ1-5,TGTGCCAGCAGTCAGTCCCGGGACTTGCCTGATCAGCCCCAGCATTTT,CASSQSRDLPDQPQHF
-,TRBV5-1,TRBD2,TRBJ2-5,TGCGCCAGCAGCTTGGGGAGCGGGGTTCAAGAGACCCAGTACTTC,CASSLGSGVQETQYF
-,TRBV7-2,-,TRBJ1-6,TGTGCCAGCAGCTTAGCGGGGGCCTACTCAAGAAGCTCCTATAATTCACCCCTCCACTTT,CASSLAGAYSRSSYNSPLHF
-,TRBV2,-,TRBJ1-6,TGTGCCAGCACCCCTAGGGAAGCAGGAGATAATTCACCCCTCCACTTT,CASTPREAGDNSPLHF
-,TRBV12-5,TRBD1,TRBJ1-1,TGTGCTAGTGGTTTGGGGGACAGGGGGAGGAACACTGAAGCTTTCTTT,CASGLGDRGRNTEAFF
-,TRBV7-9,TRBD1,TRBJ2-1,TGTGCCAGCAGACGAACCCTGAGGCCGGGACAGGGTTACAATGAGCAGTTCTTC,CASRRTLRPGQGYNEQFF
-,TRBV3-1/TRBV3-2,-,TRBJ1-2,TGTGCCAGCGGGGGGACGGGGGGCAGTTCTAACTCCTATGGCTACACCTTC,CASGGTGGSSNSYGYTF
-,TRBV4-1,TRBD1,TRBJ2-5,TGCGCCAGCAGCCCTTGGACAGGGGGCCGAGAGACCCAGTACTTC,CASSPWTGGRETQYF
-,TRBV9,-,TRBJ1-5,TGTGCCAGCAGCCCCCGAGGGGAGCGTCAGCCCCAGCATTTT,CASSPRGERQPQHF
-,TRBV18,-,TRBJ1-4,TGTGCCAGCTCACCGGGGTCGGATGAAGAAAAACTGTTTTTT,CASSPGSDEEKLFF
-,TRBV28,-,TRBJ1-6,TGTGCCAGCACTCATGGGGGCTTAGGTAATTCACCCCTCCACTTT,CASTHGGLGNSPLHF
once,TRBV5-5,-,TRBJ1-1,TGTGCCAGCAGCTTGGTTCGACAGACGATTGAAGCTTTCTTT,CASSLVRQTIEAFF
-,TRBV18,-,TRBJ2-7,TGTGCCAGCTCACCCCTGACAGACTCCTACGAGCAGTACTTC,CASSPLTDSYEQYF
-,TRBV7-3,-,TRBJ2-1,TGTGCCAGCAGCCCGAGGACCGGCAATGAGCAGTTCTTC,CASSPRTGNEQFF
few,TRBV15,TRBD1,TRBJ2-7,TGTGCCACCAGCAGACACTTACAGGGGGGTACCTACGAGCAGTACTTC,CATSRHLQGGTYEQYF
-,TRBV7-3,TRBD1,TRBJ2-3,TGTGCCAGCAGCTTAAGGCAGACAGGGGGCGCGGATACGCAGTATTTT,CASSLRQTGGADTQYF
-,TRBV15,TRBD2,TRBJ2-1,TGTGCCACCAGCAGAAAGGGGACTAGCGCGGGCAATGAGCAGTTCTTC,CATSRKGTSAGNEQFF
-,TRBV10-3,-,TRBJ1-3,TGTGCCATGTTGGGACAAGCCTCTGGAAACACCATATATTTT,CAMLGQASGNTIYF
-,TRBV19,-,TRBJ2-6,TGTGCCAGTAGCTTGCGGTCTGGGGCCAACGTCCTGACTTTC,CASSLRSGANVLTF
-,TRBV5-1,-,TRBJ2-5,TGCGCCAGCAGCAATGTCGGGGCAGGGGAGGAGACCCAGTACTTC,CASSNVGAGEETQYF
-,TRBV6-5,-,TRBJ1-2,TGTGCCAGCAGTTACAATCCGGGACCTACATTCTATGGCTACACCTTC,CASSYNPGPTFYGYTF
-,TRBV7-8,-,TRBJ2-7,TGTGCCAGCAGCTTAGTCGGTCGGTGGGGTGGGTCCTACGAGCAGTACTTC,CASSLVGRWGGSYEQYF
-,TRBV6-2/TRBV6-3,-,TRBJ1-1,TGTGCCAGCAGCCGGTTTGCTGAAGCTTTCTTT,CASSRFAEAFF